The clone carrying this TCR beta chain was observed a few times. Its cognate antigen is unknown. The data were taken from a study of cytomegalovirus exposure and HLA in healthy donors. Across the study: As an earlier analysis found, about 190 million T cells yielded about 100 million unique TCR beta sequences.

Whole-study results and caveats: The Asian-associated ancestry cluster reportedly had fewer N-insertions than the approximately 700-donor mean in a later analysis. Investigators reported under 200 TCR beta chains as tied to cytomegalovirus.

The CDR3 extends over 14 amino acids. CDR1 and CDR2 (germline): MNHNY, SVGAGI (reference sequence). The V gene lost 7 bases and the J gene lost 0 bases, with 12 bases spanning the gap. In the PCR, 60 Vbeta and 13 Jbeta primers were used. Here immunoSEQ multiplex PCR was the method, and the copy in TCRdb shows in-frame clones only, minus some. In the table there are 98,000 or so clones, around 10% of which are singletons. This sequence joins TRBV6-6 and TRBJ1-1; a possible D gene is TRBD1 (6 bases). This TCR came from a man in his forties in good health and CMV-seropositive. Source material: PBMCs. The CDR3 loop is CASTQTGLNTEAFF. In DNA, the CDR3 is TGTGCCAGCACGCAGACAGGCTTGAACACTGAAGCTTTCTTT.